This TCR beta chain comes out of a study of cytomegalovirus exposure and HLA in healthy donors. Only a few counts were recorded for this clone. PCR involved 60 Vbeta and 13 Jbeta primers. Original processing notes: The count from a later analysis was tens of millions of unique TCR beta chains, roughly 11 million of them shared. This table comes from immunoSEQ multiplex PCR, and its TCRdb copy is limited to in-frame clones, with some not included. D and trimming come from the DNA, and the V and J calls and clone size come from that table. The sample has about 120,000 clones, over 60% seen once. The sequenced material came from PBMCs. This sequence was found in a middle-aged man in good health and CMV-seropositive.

CDR3: CASTDGGGSYNEQFF. The CDR3 coding sequence is TGCGCCAGCACGGATGGCGGGGGTTCCTACAATGAGCAGTTCTTC. The chain employs TRBV4-1 and TRBJ2-1; TRBD2 matches at 7 bases. Trimming at V came to 7 bases and at J to 1 base, leaving 7 bases not matched to a gene. The CDR3 sequence is 15 residues long. Germline values: CDR1 MGHRA, CDR2 YSYEKL.